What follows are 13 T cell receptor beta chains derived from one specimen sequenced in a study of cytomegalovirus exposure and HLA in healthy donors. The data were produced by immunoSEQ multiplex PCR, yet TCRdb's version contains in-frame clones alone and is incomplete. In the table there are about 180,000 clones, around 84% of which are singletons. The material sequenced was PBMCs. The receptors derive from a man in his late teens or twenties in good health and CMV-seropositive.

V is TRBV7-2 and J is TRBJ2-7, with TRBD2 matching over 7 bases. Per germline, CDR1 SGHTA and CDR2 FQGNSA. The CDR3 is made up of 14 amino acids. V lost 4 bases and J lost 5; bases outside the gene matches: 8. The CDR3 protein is CASSSTSWDDEQYF. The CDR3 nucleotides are TGTGCCAGCAGCTCGACTAGCTGGGACGACGAGCAGTACTTC.

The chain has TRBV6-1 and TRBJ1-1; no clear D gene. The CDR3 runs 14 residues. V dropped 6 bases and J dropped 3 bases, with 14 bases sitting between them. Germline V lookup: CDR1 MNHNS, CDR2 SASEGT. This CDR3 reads CASRALEGYTEAFF. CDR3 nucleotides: TGTGCCAGCAGGGCACTGGAGGGATACACTGAAGCTTTCTTT.

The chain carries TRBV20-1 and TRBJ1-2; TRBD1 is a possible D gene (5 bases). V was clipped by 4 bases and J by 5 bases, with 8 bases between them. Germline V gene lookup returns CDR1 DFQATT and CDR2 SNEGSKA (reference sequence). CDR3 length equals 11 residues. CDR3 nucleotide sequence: TGCAGTGCTAAACAGGATTATGGCTACACCTTC. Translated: CSAKQDYGYTF.

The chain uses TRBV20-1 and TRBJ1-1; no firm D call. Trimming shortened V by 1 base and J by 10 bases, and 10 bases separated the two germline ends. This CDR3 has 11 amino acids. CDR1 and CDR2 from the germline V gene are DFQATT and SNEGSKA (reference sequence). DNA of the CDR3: TGCAGTGCTAGAGGGTCCCGGGGAGCTTTCTTT. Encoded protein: CSARGSRGAFF.

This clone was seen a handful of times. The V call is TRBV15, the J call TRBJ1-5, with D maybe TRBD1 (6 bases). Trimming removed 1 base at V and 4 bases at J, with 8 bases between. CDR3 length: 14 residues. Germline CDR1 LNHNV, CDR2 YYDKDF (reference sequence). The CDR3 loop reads CATSRVGQNQPQHF. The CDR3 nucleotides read TGTGCCACCAGCAGAGTTGGACAGAATCAGCCCCAGCATTTT. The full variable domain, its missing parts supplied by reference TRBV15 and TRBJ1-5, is DAMVIQNPRYQVTQFGKPVTLSCSQTLNHNVMYWYQQKSSQAPKLLFHYYDKDFNNEADTPDNFQSRRPNTSFCFLDIRSPGLGDTAMYLCATSRVGQNQPQHFGDGTRLSIL.

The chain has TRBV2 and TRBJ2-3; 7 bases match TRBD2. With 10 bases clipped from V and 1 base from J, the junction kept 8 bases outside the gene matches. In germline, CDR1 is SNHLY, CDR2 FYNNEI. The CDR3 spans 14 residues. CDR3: CAIQAGLGTDTQYF. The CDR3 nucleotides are TGTGCCATCCAAGCGGGGTTAGGCACAGATACGCAGTATTTT.

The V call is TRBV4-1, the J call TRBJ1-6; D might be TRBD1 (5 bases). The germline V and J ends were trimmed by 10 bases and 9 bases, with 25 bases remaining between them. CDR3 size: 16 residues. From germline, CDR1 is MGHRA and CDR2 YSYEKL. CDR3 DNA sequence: TGCGCCACCTCCAGTACTGACCTCCTAAGGGGTTCACCCCTCCACTTT. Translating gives CATSSTDLLRGSPLHF.

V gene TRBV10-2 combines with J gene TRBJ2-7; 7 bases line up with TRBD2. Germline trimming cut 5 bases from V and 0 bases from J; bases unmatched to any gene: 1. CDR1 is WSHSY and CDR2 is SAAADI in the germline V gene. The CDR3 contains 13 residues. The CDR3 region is CASSWDYSYEQYF. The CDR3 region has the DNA TGCGCCAGCAGTTGGGACTACTCCTACGAGCAGTACTTC.

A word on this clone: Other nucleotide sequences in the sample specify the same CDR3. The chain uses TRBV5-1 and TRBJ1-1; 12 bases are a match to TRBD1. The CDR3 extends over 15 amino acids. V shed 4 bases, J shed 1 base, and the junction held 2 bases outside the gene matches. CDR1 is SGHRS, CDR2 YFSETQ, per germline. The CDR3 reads CASSPGQGANTEAFF. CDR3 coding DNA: TGCGCCAGCAGCCCGGGACAGGGGGCGAACACTGAAGCTTTCTTT.

The CDR3 sequence is CASMAGGSNEQFF. CDR3 bases: TGTGCCAGCATGGCGGGAGGGAGCAATGAGCAGTTCTTC. The chain employs TRBV25-1 and TRBJ2-1; TRBD2 matches at 9 bases. The CDR3 runs to 13 residues. V was clipped by 7 bases and J by 6 bases; unmatched bases: 4. Germline V gene sequence: CDR1 MGHDK, CDR2 SYGVNS. Supplemented by reference TRBV25-1 and TRBJ2-1, the full variable domain reads EADIYQTPRYLVIGTGKKITLECSQTMGHDKMYWYQQDPGMELHLIHYSYGVNSTEKGDLSSESTVSRIRTEHFPLTLESARPSHTSQYLCASMAGGSNEQFFGPGTRLTVL.

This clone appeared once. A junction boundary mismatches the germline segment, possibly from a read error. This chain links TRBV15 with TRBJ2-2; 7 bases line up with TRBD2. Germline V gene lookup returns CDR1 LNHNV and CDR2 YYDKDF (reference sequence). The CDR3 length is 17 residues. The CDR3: CATSNLGREWNAGELFF. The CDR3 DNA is TGTGCCACCAGCAACCTGGGGAGGGAGTGGAACGCCGGGGAGCTGTTTTTT.

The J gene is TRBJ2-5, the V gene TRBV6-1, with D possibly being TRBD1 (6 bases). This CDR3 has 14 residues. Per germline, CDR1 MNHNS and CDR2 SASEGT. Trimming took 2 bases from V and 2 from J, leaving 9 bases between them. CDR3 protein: CASSEWGPQETQYF. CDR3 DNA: TGTGCCAGCAGTGAATGGGGGCCGCAAGAGACCCAGTACTTC.

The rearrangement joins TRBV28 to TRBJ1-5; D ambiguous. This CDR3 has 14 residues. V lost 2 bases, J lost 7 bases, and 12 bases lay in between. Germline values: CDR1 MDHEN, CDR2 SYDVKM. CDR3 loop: CASSLGSSGQPQHF. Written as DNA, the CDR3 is TGTGCCAGCAGTTTAGGTTCTTCAGGACAGCCCCAGCATTTT.